This passage covers 7 T cell receptor beta chains from one sample sequenced in a study of T cell responses to AZD1222 COVID-19 vaccine. The method was immunoSEQ multiplex PCR; TCRdb's version includes in-frame clones alone and lacks a portion of them. In the table there are some 140,000 clones, approximately 93% of which are singletons. The sample was peripheral blood, taken on day 0 of AZD1222 vaccination. The receptors stem from an adult in good health.

The V and J genes are TRBV20-1 and TRBJ1-2; D perhaps matches TRBD1 (5 bases). Per the germline V gene, CDR1 is DFQATT and CDR2 is SNEGSKA (reference sequence). The CDR3 extends over 11 amino acids. V lost 4 bases to trimming and J lost 5 bases, with 8 bases between them. This CDR3 reads CSANEGYGYTF. DNA for the CDR3: TGCAGTGCTAACGAGGGGTATGGCTACACCTTC.

The J gene is TRBJ1-5, the V gene TRBV15, with no clear D. CDR1 and CDR2 from the germline V gene are LNHNV and YYDKDF (reference sequence). V lost 6 bases, J lost 5 bases, and 11 bases lay in between. The CDR3 is 13 amino acids. CDR3 loop: CATRFGFDQPQHF. CDR3 DNA: TGTGCCACCAGATTCGGGTTCGATCAGCCCCAGCATTTT.

The V call is TRBV6-2 or TRBV6-3, the J call TRBJ2-1; 7 bases line up with TRBD2. V trimming: 4 bases; J trimming: 1 base; junction bases outside the gene matches: 7. The CDR3 length is 16 residues. In germline, CDR1 is MNHEY, CDR2 SVGEGT. The chain's CDR3 is CASSFLSGISYNEQFF. The CDR3 DNA reads as TGTGCCAGCAGTTTCCTAAGCGGGATTTCCTACAATGAGCAGTTCTTC.

The chain employs TRBV24-1 and TRBJ1-5; D remains ambiguous. Germline values: CDR1 KGHDR, CDR2 SFDVKD. The CDR3 spans 11 residues. Trimming shortened V by 12 bases and J by 7 bases, and 12 bases separated the two germline ends. CDR3 region: CAATRVQPQHF. The CDR3 coding sequence is TGTGCCGCAACGAGGGTCCAGCCCCAGCATTTT.

The J gene is TRBJ2-7, the V gene TRBV6-1; perhaps TRBD1 as D (6 bases). Looked up from germline, CDR1 is MNHNS and CDR2 is SASEGT. V dropped 0 bases and J dropped 3 bases, with 12 bases sitting between them. The CDR3 length is 15 residues. Here the CDR3 reads CASSEAPGHLYEQYF. The CDR3 DNA reads as TGTGCCAGCAGTGAAGCGCCGGGACACCTCTACGAGCAGTACTTC.

This chain links TRBV27 with TRBJ1-4; D is perhaps TRBD1 (5 bases). This CDR3 has 15 residues. V lost 6 bases, J lost 7 bases, and 18 bases lay in between. Germline V gives CDR1 MNHEY, CDR2 SMNVEV (reference sequence). The CDR3 loop is CASSLGGGGGEKLFF. The CDR3 DNA sequence: TGTGCCAGCAGCTTGGGCGGCGGGGGTGGTGAAAAACTGTTTTTT.

V gene TRBV7-8 combines with J gene TRBJ1-1; TRBD1 matches at 7 bases. Germline CDR1 and CDR2: SGHVS and FQNEAQ. The V segment lost 4 bases and the J segment 3 bases; nucleotides outside the gene matches: 8. CDR3 length equals 15 residues. In DNA form, the CDR3 reads TGTGCCAGCAGCTCATCAGGGGGTGGGTACACTGAAGCTTTCTTT. Its translation: CASSSSGGGYTEAFF.